Presented here are 5 T cell receptor beta chains from one specimen sequenced in a study of shared clonotypes between healthy human individuals. Sequenced by immunoSEQ multiplex PCR; TCRdb stores in-frame clones only, minus some. This sample has 1.5 million to 2.5 million clones, with approximately 94% found just once. Naive CD8 populations comprised CD45RO-negative cells positively selected for CCR7, excluding terminally differentiated effector memory CD45RA+ cells. Source material: naive CD8+ T cells sorted from blood. The receptors here all came from a man aged 18 to 29 in good health.

This chain uses TRBV30 with TRBJ1-5, with 10 positions matching TRBD1. The germline CDR1 and CDR2 sequences are GTSNPN and SVGIG (reference sequence). The ends lost 2 bases at V and 7 bases at J; junction bases unmatched: 11. This CDR3 spans 16 amino acids. Here the CDR3 DNA reads TGTGCCTGGAGTCCGGGACAGGGGATTTTAAACCAGCCCCAGCATTTT. Its protein product is CAWSPGQGILNQPQHF.

The J gene is TRBJ2-4, the V gene TRBV7-8; D is unresolved. The CDR3 runs 16 residues. With 5 bases removed from V and 0 bases from J, the gap between germline ends came to 14 bases. Looked up from germline, CDR1 is SGHVS and CDR2 is FQNEAQ. CDR3 sequence (DNA): TGTGCCAGCAGCCCAACTTCGTCCCTAGCCAAAAACATTCAGTACTTC. Protein sequence: CASSPTSSLAKNIQYF. Full variable domain (remainder filled in from reference TRBV7-8 and TRBJ2-4): GAGVSQSPRYKVAKRGQDVALRCDPISGHVSLFWYQQALGQGPEFLTYFQNEAQLDKSGLPSDRFFAERPEGSVSTLKIQRTQQEDSAVYLCASSPTSSLAKNIQYFGAGTRLSVL.

CDR3 sequence reads: CASSVMTDTEAFF. In DNA, the CDR3 is TGTGCCAGCAGCGTAATGACAGACACTGAAGCTTTCTTT. V usage is TRBV7-2 and J usage is TRBJ1-1; possible D gene TRBD1, 5 bases. Germline values: CDR1 SGHTA, CDR2 FQGNSA. V was shortened by 5 bases and J by 3 bases, with 10 bases between the two germline ends. The CDR3 is made up of 13 amino acids.

The chain has TRBV7-9 and TRBJ1-5; a weak D match, TRBD1 (6 bases). Germline loops: CDR1 SEHNR, CDR2 FQNEAQ (reference sequence). This CDR3 is 15 amino acids long. V lost 1 base and J lost 5, with 12 bases in between. CDR3 sequence: CASSLDREIDQPQHF. CDR3 DNA: TGTGCCAGCAGCTTAGACAGGGAAATTGATCAGCCCCAGCATTTT.

Only one count was recorded for this clone. V and J are TRBV6-1 and TRBJ2-2, with D perhaps assigned TRBD1 or TRBD2 (5 bases each). Trimming took off 0 bases at V and 7 bases at J, with 9 bases between the two ends. Looked up from germline, CDR1 is MNHNS and CDR2 is SASEGT. This CDR3 region has 14 residues. CDR3 nucleotides: TGTGCCAGCAGTGAAGCCGGGACGGGCGGGGAGCTGTTTTTT. Amino acids: CASSEAGTGGELFF.